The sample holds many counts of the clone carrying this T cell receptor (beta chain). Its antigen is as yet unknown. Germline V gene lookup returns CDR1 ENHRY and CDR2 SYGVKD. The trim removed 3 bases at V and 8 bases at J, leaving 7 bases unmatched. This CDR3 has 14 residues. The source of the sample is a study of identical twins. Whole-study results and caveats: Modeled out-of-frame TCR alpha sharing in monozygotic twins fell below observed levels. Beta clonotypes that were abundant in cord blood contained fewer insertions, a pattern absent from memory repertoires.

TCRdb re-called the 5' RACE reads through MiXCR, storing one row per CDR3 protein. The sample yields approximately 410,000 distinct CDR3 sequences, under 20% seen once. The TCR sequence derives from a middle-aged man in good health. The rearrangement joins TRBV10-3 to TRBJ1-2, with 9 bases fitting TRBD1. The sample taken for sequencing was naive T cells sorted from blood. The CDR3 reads CAISETGTGIGYTF. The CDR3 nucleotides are TGTGCCATCAGTGAAACCGGGACAGGGATCGGCTACACCTTC.